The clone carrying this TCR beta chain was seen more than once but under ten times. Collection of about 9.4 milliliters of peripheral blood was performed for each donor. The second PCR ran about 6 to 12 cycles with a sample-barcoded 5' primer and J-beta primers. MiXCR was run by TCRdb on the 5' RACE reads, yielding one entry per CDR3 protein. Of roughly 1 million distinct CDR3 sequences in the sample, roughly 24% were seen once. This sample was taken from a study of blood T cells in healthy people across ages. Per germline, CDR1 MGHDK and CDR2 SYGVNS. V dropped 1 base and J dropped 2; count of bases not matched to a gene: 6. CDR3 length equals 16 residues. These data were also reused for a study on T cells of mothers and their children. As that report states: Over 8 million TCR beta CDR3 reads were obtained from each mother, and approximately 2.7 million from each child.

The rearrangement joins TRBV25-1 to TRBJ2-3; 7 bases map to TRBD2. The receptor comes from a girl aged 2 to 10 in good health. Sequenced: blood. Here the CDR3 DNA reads TGTGCCAGCAGTGAATCGGGGACTAAGAACACAGATACGCAGTATTTT. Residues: CASSESGTKNTDTQYF.